A selection of T cell receptor beta chains follows, all from one sample in a study of cytomegalovirus exposure and HLA in healthy donors. TCRdb's copy holds only in-frame clones and misses some; the assay was immunoSEQ multiplex PCR. The sample holds about 160,000 clones; roughly four fifths are singletons and the top ten take 3.5% to 5%. Material for sequencing was PBMCs. The receptors shown here come from a man aged 45-60 years in good health and CMV-seropositive. Each CDR3 is given without its conserved first and last residue. Each record gives: J gene, V gene, CDR3 protein.

J: TRBJ2-1
V: TRBV7-2
CDR3: ASSLEAAPYNEQF

J: TRBJ2-7
V: TRBV28
CDR3: ASSFPLLEQY

J: TRBJ2-7
V: TRBV10-3
CDR3: AISEGTGIYEQY

J: TRBJ2-1
V: TRBV6-1
CDR3: ASIEAGGSYNEQF

J: TRBJ1-2
V: TRBV9
CDR3: ASSVGQGDYGYT

J: TRBJ1-1
V: TRBV9
CDR3: ASSVGLNKNTEAF

J: TRBJ1-2
V: TRBV28
CDR3: ASSSSAKGQPYGYT

J: TRBJ2-5
V: TRBV30
CDR3: AWRRGGGETQY

J: TRBJ2-7
V: TRBV6-5
CDR3: ASSQPWDIPYEQY

J: TRBJ2-1
V: TRBV5-4
CDR3: ASSLSWEIYNEQF

J: TRBJ2-7
V: TRBV30
CDR3: AWRGANPYEQY

J: TRBJ2-7
V: TRBV18
CDR3: ASSPRRGEHEQY

J: TRBJ2-7
V: TRBV9
CDR3: ASSPPGQGSTYEQY

J: TRBJ1-3
V: TRBV4-1
CDR3: ASSRGPAGEGDTIY

J: TRBJ1-1
V: TRBV9
CDR3: ASSPRTGSSTEAF

J: TRBJ2-1
V: TRBV28
CDR3: ASSSGGSYNEQF

J: TRBJ1-6
V: TRBV30
CDR3: ACPRLSSYNSPLH

J: TRBJ1-2
V: TRBV28
CDR3: ASLTGEINYGYT

J: TRBJ2-4
V: TRBV5-8
CDR3: ASSTYSDLAKNIQY

J: TRBJ1-1
V: TRBV29-1
CDR3: SVSTGGDTEAF

J: TRBJ2-7
V: TRBV7-8
CDR3: ASSLAPTGAYEQY

J: -
V: TRBV9
CDR3: ASSVDPSGYEQY

J: TRBJ2-6
V: TRBV14
CDR3: ASRVGANVLT

J: TRBJ2-6
V: TRBV10-3
CDR3: AIRETGGGFSGANVLT

J: TRBJ2-2
V: TRBV9
CDR3: ASSETSGGSTGELF

J: TRBJ1-5
V: TRBV5-1
CDR3: ASSLDSGDQPQH

J: TRBJ2-6
V: TRBV11-2
CDR3: ASSRKDIRPSGANVLT

J: TRBJ1-5
V: TRBV6-6
CDR3: ASRRDSEDQPQH

J: TRBJ1-6
V: TRBV20-1
CDR3: SAGSLPH

J: TRBJ2-1
V: TRBV6-5
CDR3: ASTKDTSGGNEQF

J: TRBJ2-5
V: TRBV7-9
CDR3: ASSPWTGVETQY

J: TRBJ1-1
V: TRBV10-3
CDR3: AISEKGEETEAF

J: TRBJ2-7
V: TRBV27
CDR3: ATPDRGNPYEQY

J: TRBJ2-2
V: TRBV2
CDR3: ASSLREGHTGELF

J: TRBJ1-2
V: TRBV5-1
CDR3: ASRLDRSSYGYT